The 10 T cell receptor beta chains below come from one sample, sequenced in a study of cytomegalovirus exposure and HLA in healthy donors. The study ran its PCR with 60 Vbeta and 13 Jbeta primers. The method was immunoSEQ multiplex PCR; TCRdb's version includes in-frame clones alone and lacks a portion of them. Among 120,000 or so clones listed, 75% to 85% were seen once. The material sequenced was PBMCs. The receptors were sampled from a woman aged 45-59 years in good health and CMV-seropositive.

The chain carries TRBV2 and TRBJ2-1, with 7 bases that match TRBD2. The CDR3 runs 12 residues. Germline-derived CDR1 and CDR2 are SNHLY and FYNNEI. With V trimmed by 5 bases and J by 11 bases, 6 bases remained unmatched. The CDR3 is CASSSPGLKQFF. The CDR3 region has the DNA TGTGCCAGCAGTTCGCCGGGACTAAAGCAGTTCTTC.

The CDR3 here is CASSESAGAVYNEQFF. The CDR3 DNA reads TGTGCCAGCAGTGAATCTGCGGGAGCGGTGTACAATGAGCAGTTCTTC. The chain is built from TRBV2 and TRBJ2-1; 7 bases match TRBD2. The V and J ends lost 2 bases and 4 bases, in that order; junction bases with no gene match: 8. Germline V gene sequence: CDR1 SNHLY, CDR2 FYNNEI. The CDR3 spans 16 residues.

The rearrangement joins TRBV19 to TRBJ1-2; no definite D call. Germline V CDR1 and CDR2: LNHDA, SQIVND (reference sequence). V gave up 9 bases and J gave up 4 bases, with 9 bases separating them. This CDR3 contains 11 residues. The CDR3 sequence is CARSRSYGYTF. The CDR3 DNA is TGTGCCAGATCCAGATCCTATGGCTACACCTTC.

This clone was seen a handful of times. The gene calls are TRBV7-9 and TRBJ1-3, with no clear D. Germline CDR1 is SEHNR and CDR2 is FQNEAQ (reference sequence). This CDR3 is 12 amino acids long. With 6 bases removed from V and 0 bases from J, the gap between germline ends came to 3 bases. CDR3 nucleotides: TGTGCCAGCAGAGCCTCTGGAAACACCATATATTTT. Its translation is CASRASGNTIYF.

The gene calls are TRBV5-1 and TRBJ2-7; D is unclear. V was clipped by 0 bases and J by 2 bases, with 9 bases between them. CDR1 SGHRS and CDR2 YFSETQ come from the germline V gene. The CDR3 sequence is 14 residues long. CDR3 coding DNA: TGCGCCAGCAGCTTGGAATCTGTTACCTACGAGCAGTACTTC. It specifies CASSLESVTYEQYF. Variable domain in full (rest from reference TRBV5-1 and TRBJ2-7): KAGVTQTPRYLIKTRGQQVTLSCSPISGHRSVSWYQQTPGQGLQFLFEYFSETQRNKGNFPGRFSGRQFSNSRSEMNVSTLELGDSALYLCASSLESVTYEQYFGPGTRLTVT.

V gene TRBV19 combines with J gene TRBJ2-7; D gene ambiguous. The germline V gene encodes CDR1 LNHDA and CDR2 SQIVND (reference sequence). V was clipped by 5 bases and J by 5 bases, with 16 bases between them. The CDR3 spans 14 residues. The CDR3 coding sequence is TGTGCCAGTAGTCCCGGTTGGGCGCGCGACGAGCAGTACTTC. Translated, it gives CASSPGWARDEQYF.

The rearrangement joins TRBV4-1 to TRBJ1-6; TRBD1 agrees at 10 bases. Germline V gene sequence: CDR1 MGHRA, CDR2 YSYEKL. V was pared by 3 bases and J by 7 bases, with 12 bases of the junction left unmatched. The CDR3 covers 18 residues. DNA of the CDR3: TGCGCCAGCAGCCACTCCTCGACAGGGGGCATGGTCAATTCACCCCTCCACTTT. Translating it yields CASSHSSTGGMVNSPLHF.

The chain recombines TRBV28 with TRBJ1-5, with unresolved D. CDR1 and CDR2 (germline): MDHEN, SYDVKM. V was clipped by 2 bases and J by 9 bases, with 11 bases between them. The CDR3 is 13 residues long. CDR3 coding DNA: TGTGCCAGCAGTTTAGGGCCCGTGACGCCCCAGCATTTT. Protein product: CASSLGPVTPQHF.

The chain combines TRBV5-1 with TRBJ2-7, with TRBD1 identical over 11 bases. The germline V gene encodes CDR1 SGHRS and CDR2 YFSETQ. This CDR3 has 15 residues. The V and J ends lost 4 bases and 6 bases, in that order; junction bases with no gene match: 9. CDR3 sequence reads: CASSGGTGGGFEQYF. Here the CDR3 DNA reads TGCGCCAGCAGCGGGGGGACAGGGGGGGGCTTCGAGCAGTACTTC.

The chain combines TRBV2 with TRBJ2-2, with 9 bases aligning to TRBD2. The V segment lost 5 bases and the J segment 2 bases; nucleotides outside the gene matches: 6. The CDR3 has 16 amino acids. Germline V CDR1 and CDR2: SNHLY, FYNNEI. In DNA, the CDR3 is TGTGCCAGCAGTTTAACTAGCGGGCTTAACACCGGGGAGCTGTTTTTT. Amino acids: CASSLTSGLNTGELFF.